This is a list of T cell receptor beta chains from one sample in a study of T cell responses to AZD1222 COVID-19 vaccine. The protocol was immunoSEQ multiplex PCR, while the TCRdb copy is restricted to in-frame clones and leaves out a portion. This sample carries 100,000 or so clones, approximately 89% of them seen once, and the ten largest clones take more than 40%. This sample comprised peripheral blood, obtained 28 days after the second AZD1222 dose. These receptors were taken from an adult who received the AZD1222 COVID-19 vaccine. CDR3s leave out the opening cysteine and the closing phenylalanine or tryptophan. Some rows have no size entry. The others give once, few or many, or a class for an expanded clone.

CDR3 protein	clone size	V gene	J gene
ATGASGTYEQY	-	TRBV7-9	TRBJ2-7
ASSQDVWTCYGYT	-	TRBV3-1/TRBV3-2	TRBJ1-2
ASSLGRGSYEQY	-	TRBV11-3	TRBJ2-7
ASSDWGTQY	-	TRBV2	TRBJ2-3
ASSPRTPDTEAF	-	TRBV7-8	TRBJ1-1
ASRAGTASYEQY	-	TRBV5-1	TRBJ2-7
SVGGTGNQPQH	-	TRBV29-1	TRBJ1-5
ASRSFNSPLH	few	TRBV6-6	TRBJ1-6
AISESKQTGPATQY	-	TRBV10-3	TRBJ2-5
ASSLDVGLSYGYT	once	TRBV5-1	TRBJ1-2
ASSDRGLMNTEAF	-	TRBV5-5	TRBJ1-1
ASSLDRGPNYGYT	-	TRBV7-9	TRBJ1-2
ASSLWMGGMSSYNEQF	-	TRBV7-9	TRBJ2-1
ASSSGSAGANVLT	-	TRBV28	TRBJ2-6
ASSPGTGSYNEQF	-	TRBV6-5	TRBJ2-1
ASTYRTRNTGELF	-	TRBV6-5	TRBJ2-2
ASSLHRSQETQY	-	TRBV7-2	TRBJ2-5
ASSQGQGLGGELF	once	TRBV4-2	TRBJ2-2
ASSLGLASSYNEQF	-	TRBV5-1	TRBJ2-1
ASSAESGGAWQF	-	TRBV19	TRBJ2-1
SVMTELNTEAF	-	TRBV29-1	TRBJ1-1
AISESSAAEAF	-	TRBV10-3	TRBJ1-1
ASSLVGTDYGYT	once	TRBV7-9	TRBJ1-2
ASSFSDRVEQY	-	TRBV28	TRBJ2-7
ASSPRTGTSTDTQY	-	TRBV6-2/TRBV6-3	TRBJ2-3
ASSKDSNQPQH	-	TRBV19	TRBJ1-5
ASSPSNQPQH	once	TRBV6-5	TRBJ1-5
ASSQGAASSGANVLT	-	TRBV3-1/TRBV3-2	TRBJ2-6
ASSSLSSSYNEQF	-	TRBV28	TRBJ2-1
ASSLAGLAAYEQY	-	TRBV7-2	TRBJ2-7
ASSRREGFEQF	-	TRBV3-1/TRBV3-2	TRBJ2-1
ASSQDSYGYEQY	-	TRBV7-3	TRBJ2-7
ASSLGGRNTIY	-	TRBV7-8	TRBJ1-3
ASSMDRGYEQY	-	TRBV19	TRBJ2-7
SVRTGEAF	-	TRBV29-1	TRBJ1-1
ASSLGVSNYGYT	once	TRBV14	TRBJ1-2
ASSDYGDTQY	-	TRBV2	TRBJ2-3
ASGIGAGELF	-	TRBV6-5	TRBJ2-2
ASSSVPTAGVDTQY	-	TRBV7-3	TRBJ2-3
ASRVGTDFNYGYT	-	TRBV5-5	TRBJ1-2
ASKTQRSLSTDTQY	-	TRBV28	TRBJ2-3
ASSPPLAASYEQY	once	TRBV3-1/TRBV3-2	TRBJ2-7
SVEGTGGVEAF	-	TRBV29-1	TRBJ1-1
ATTYRGTNSPLH	-	TRBV6-5	TRBJ1-6
ASSLGSSGANVLT	-	TRBV7-2	TRBJ2-6
ASSPLEGKGVYEQY	-	TRBV18	TRBJ2-7
ASSFRTSGRSEQY	-	TRBV7-6	TRBJ2-7
ASSLGGVNSPKLF	-	TRBV27	TRBJ1-4
ASGPYNEQF	-	TRBV12-5	TRBJ2-1
ASSLGVEAF	-	TRBV19	TRBJ1-1
ASSHNRVYEQY	-	TRBV3-1/TRBV3-2	TRBJ2-7
ASIQVIGDYNSPLH	-	TRBV6-6	TRBJ1-6
ASSLQNEKLF	-	TRBV18	TRBJ1-4
ASSVGTGTSTSGRTYNEQF	-	TRBV9	TRBJ2-1
ASSRKRGTYYNEQF	-	TRBV4-3	TRBJ2-1
ATSRDTHAGGLGYT	-	TRBV15	TRBJ1-2
ASSIGLTWNTEAF	-	TRBV19	TRBJ1-1